The 9 T cell receptor beta chains below were found in one sample sequenced in a study of T cells in Graves' hyperthyroidism and ophthalmopathy. The investigators amplified TCR beta CDR3 regions from RNA transcripts. A set of HTBI primers served as the primers for a first-round RT-PCR of the TCR CDR3. Via MiXCR, TCRdb re-called the multiplex PCR reads, giving one row per CDR3 protein. Of under 350,000 distinct CDR3 sequences listed, 15% to 20% are singletons. Sequencing used blood. These receptors originate from a woman in her 50s with Graves' hyperthyroidism.

This clonotype was seen a few times. This chain connects TRBV7-9 to TRBJ2-7; 11 nucleotides align to TRBD2. Germline CDR1 reads SEHNR; CDR2 reads FQNEAQ (reference sequence). J was trimmed by 5 bases and V by 5 bases; bases with no gene match: 8. The CDR3 is 15 residues long. CDR3 protein: CASSRIGTSGDEQYF. For the CDR3, the DNA is TGTGCCAGCAGCAGAATCGGGACTAGCGGAGACGAGCAGTACTTC.

This clonotype was picked up many times. The rearrangement uses TRBV6-1 and TRBJ1-5, with TRBD1 matching 10 bases. Germline CDR1 and CDR2: MNHNS and SASEGT. V shed 7 bases and J 5 bases; nucleotides not matched to a gene: 14. The CDR3 extends over 17 amino acids. CDR3 nucleotides: TGTGCCAGCACCTCCTCGACCGGGACAGGGGCCGATCAGCCCCAGCATTTT. It encodes CASTSSTGTGADQPQHF.

This clonotype appeared many times. The chain joins TRBV6-1 to TRBJ2-3; D is unclear. CDR1 MNHNS and CDR2 SASEGT come from the germline V gene. There are 14 residues in the CDR3. V lost 3 bases and J 3 bases, leaving 10 bases between the germline ends. CDR3 sequence (DNA): TGTGCCAGCAGTGAGGCTACCGGAACAGATACGCAGTATTTT. It is translated as CASSEATGTDTQYF.

The V gene is TRBV3-1, the J gene TRBJ2-7; TRBD1 or TRBD2 may be the D gene (5 bases each). V was pared by 2 bases and J by 7 bases, with 30 bases between. The CDR3 runs to 19 residues. Germline loops: CDR1 LGHDT, CDR2 YNNKEL (reference sequence). The CDR3 is CASSQSPGQTHLLPTEQYV. The CDR3 region has the DNA TGTGCCAGCAGCCAAAGCCCGGGGCAGACCCACCTTCTTCCTACGGAGCAGTACGTC.

This clonotype showed up just a few times. This chain links TRBV28 with TRBJ1-2; 7 bases are shared with TRBD1. The CDR3 sequence is 15 residues long. Germline CDR1 reads MDHEN; CDR2 reads SYDVKM. Unmatched junction bases numbered 6, after V lost 1 base and J lost 4 bases. DNA of the CDR3: TGTGCCAGCAGTTTATTGGGACAGCGATCCTATGGCTACACCTTC. It translates to CASSLLGQRSYGYTF.

CDR3 protein: CATSDFSGTGELFF. DNA of the CDR3: TGTGCCACCAGTGACTTTAGCGGGACCGGGGAGCTGTTTTTT. This chain uses TRBV24-1 with TRBJ2-2; 7 bases are shared with TRBD2. The J segment lost 5 bases and the V segment lost 4 bases, leaving 3 bases of the junction unmatched. CDR1 KGHDR and CDR2 SFDVKD come from the germline V gene. This CDR3 has 14 residues.

Ten or more counts support this clonotype. The chain combines TRBV29-1 with TRBJ2-5; D is uncertain. V was trimmed by 3 bases and J by 0 bases, leaving 17 bases between them. CDR1 is SQVTM, CDR2 ANQGSEA, per germline. This CDR3 has 16 residues. In DNA form, the CDR3 reads TGCAGCGTTGAGGCCGGTCGGACCCTGTACCAAGAGACCCAGTACTTC. As protein: CSVEAGRTLYQETQYF.

Ten or more counts support this clonotype. J is TRBJ1-5 and V is TRBV28; a possible D gene is TRBD1 (5 bases). This CDR3 spans 16 amino acids. Germline V lookup: CDR1 MDHEN, CDR2 SYDVKM. The V gene lost 6 bases and the J gene lost 0 bases, with 15 bases spanning the gap. The CDR3 here is CASRLMDTDSNQPQHF. The CDR3 DNA is TGTGCCAGCAGACTTATGGACACTGATAGCAATCAGCCCCAGCATTTT.

The gene calls are TRBV29-1 and TRBJ1-1, with a possible D match to TRBD1 (5 bases). From germline, CDR1 is SQVTM and CDR2 ANQGSEA. Trimming shortened V by 6 bases and J by 0 bases, and 8 bases separated the two germline ends. The CDR3 consists of 12 residues. CDR3 amino acids: CSVGHMNTEAFF. The CDR3 DNA reads as TGCAGCGTCGGACACATGAACACTGAAGCTTTCTTT.